These 27 T cell receptor beta chains were sequenced from one sample in a study of OX40 agonist ivuxolimab in advanced cancers. TCRdb keeps only in-frame clones here, not all; method: immunoSEQ multiplex PCR. The sample lists tens of thousands of clones; 65% to 85% were seen once. The sequencing used CD4+ or CD8+ T cells sorted from blood, collected in a trial of the OX40 agonist ivuxolimab. Source of these receptors: an adult with an advanced solid tumor such as melanoma, head and neck, liver or kidney cancer.

The rearrangement uses TRBV5-4 and TRBJ2-5; 7 bases are a match to TRBD2. The germline V gene has CDR1 SGHNT and CDR2 YYREEE (reference sequence). V lost 4 bases and J lost 5; bases outside the gene matches: 5. This CDR3 spans 13 amino acids. Written as DNA, the CDR3 is TGTGCCAGCAGCCCCGGCGGGAGTGAGACCCAGTACTTC. Encoded protein: CASSPGGSETQYF.

The count of this clone is one. The genes are TRBV6-5 and TRBJ1-1; no reliable D call. The germline gives CDR1 MNHEY, CDR2 SVGAGI. The CDR3 runs 13 residues. Trimming took 0 bases from V and 5 from J, leaving 7 bases between them. CDR3 loop: CASSYSTGTEAFF. DNA for the CDR3: TGTGCCAGCAGTTACTCGACGGGAACTGAAGCTTTCTTT.

This sequence joins TRBV4-2 and TRBJ2-3, with a possible D match to TRBD1 (5 bases). Trimming shortened V by 3 bases and J by 2 bases, and 12 bases separated the two germline ends. The CDR3 loop spans 15 amino acids. Per the germline V gene, CDR1 is LGHNA and CDR2 is YNFKEQ. The CDR3 protein is CASSHRQSITDTQYF. The CDR3 region has the DNA TGTGCCAGCAGCCATAGACAGTCGATCACAGATACGCAGTATTTT.

This chain joins TRBV11-3 and TRBJ2-2, with TRBD2 matching over 7 bases. This CDR3 has 14 residues. In germline, CDR1 is SGHNT, CDR2 YENEEA. V shed 7 bases, J shed 3 bases, and the junction held 5 bases outside the gene matches. The CDR3: CASTPAGDTGELFF. DNA of the CDR3: TGTGCCAGCACCCCCGCGGGGGACACCGGGGAGCTGTTTTTT.

The V gene is TRBV6-6, the J gene TRBJ2-1; 8 positions match TRBD2. Germline assignment: CDR1 MNHNY and CDR2 SVGAGI (reference sequence). V shed 6 bases and J 3 bases; nucleotides not matched to a gene: 7. The CDR3 runs to 15 residues. CDR3 nucleotide sequence: TGTGCCAGCAGCCACGCTCTAGCGGGCTACAATGAGCAGTTCTTC. It yields the protein CASSHALAGYNEQFF.

The V call is TRBV5-5, the J call TRBJ2-7; D remains ambiguous. This CDR3 is 13 amino acids long. CDR1 SGHKS and CDR2 YYEKEE come from the germline V gene (reference sequence). The V end was cut by 2 bases, the J end by 2 bases, with 8 bases between. The DNA for the CDR3 is TGTGCCAGCAGCTTTCCGCGGACCTACGAGCAGTACTTC. As protein: CASSFPRTYEQYF.

The chain joins TRBV6-6 to TRBJ2-5; 8 nucleotides align to TRBD2. This CDR3 region has 14 residues. V gave up 7 bases and J gave up 2 bases; unmatched junction bases: 6. The germline V gene encodes CDR1 MNHNY and CDR2 SVGAGI (reference sequence). CDR3 bases: TGTGCCAGCACGTCAACTAGCGGACAAGAGACCCAGTACTTC. Amino acid sequence: CASTSTSGQETQYF.

The rearrangement uses TRBV7-3 and TRBJ2-3; no definite D call. The V end was cut by 0 bases, the J end by 5 bases, with 6 bases between. Germline V gene lookup returns CDR1 SGHTA and CDR2 FQGTGA. The CDR3 extends over 13 amino acids. The CDR3 DNA follows: TGTGCCAGCAGCTTAACTGAAGGAGATACGCAGTATTTT. Its translation: CASSLTEGDTQYF.

Only a few counts were recorded for this clone. V is TRBV5-6 and J is TRBJ1-5; maybe TRBD1 (5 bases). CDR3 length equals 14 residues. CDR1 and CDR2 (germline): SGHDT, YYEEEE. Trimming removed 2 bases from V and 7 bases from J, with 13 bases in between. CDR3 DNA: TGTGCCAGCAGCTTCGGGAGGGGTTGGCAGCCCCAGCATTTT. Translation gives CASSFGRGWQPQHF.

This rearrangement joins TRBV15 to TRBJ2-7; D perhaps matches TRBD1 (5 bases). The CDR3 length is 13 residues. The germline V gene has CDR1 LNHNV and CDR2 YYDKDF (reference sequence). V was trimmed by 3 bases and J by 6 bases, leaving 12 bases between them. The CDR3, as DNA: TGTGCCACCAGCAGCGTAGACAGAAGCGAGCAGTACTTC. As protein: CATSSVDRSEQYF.

This CDR3 reads CAWSVDGGLAFF. The CDR3 DNA follows: TGTGCCTGGAGTGTAGATGGCGGCCTGGCTTTCTTT. The chain carries TRBV30 and TRBJ1-1; D not resolved. V gave up 0 bases and J gave up 11 bases, with 13 bases separating them. Germline V gives CDR1 GTSNPN, CDR2 SVGIG (reference sequence). The CDR3 length is 12 residues.

The chain employs TRBV27 and TRBJ1-1, with a weak D call TRBD1 (6 bases). Trimming removed 6 bases from V and 1 base from J, with 18 bases in between. The CDR3 runs 16 residues. The V gene's germline CDR1 is MNHEY and CDR2 SMNVEV (reference sequence). The CDR3 is CASRDPGQGQNTEAFF. The CDR3 DNA follows: TGTGCCAGCAGGGACCCCGGGCAGGGGCAGAACACTGAAGCTTTCTTT.

This clone turned up a few times. The chain joins TRBV11-2 to TRBJ1-6, with D tentatively TRBD1 (5 bases). Germline V gene lookup returns CDR1 SGHAT and CDR2 FQNNGV. This CDR3 comprises 14 residues. V lost 1 base and J 6 bases, leaving 7 bases between the germline ends. CDR3 in DNA: TGTGCCAGCAGCTTAGCTGGGGGTAATTCACCCCTCCACTTT. Its translation is CASSLAGGNSPLHF.

This clone appeared a few times. This CDR3 reads CSVRGTGDQPQHF. CDR3 nucleotide sequence: TGCAGCGTCCGCGGGACAGGGGATCAGCCCCAGCATTTT. The rearrangement links TRBV29-1 to TRBJ1-5, with 10 bases that match TRBD1. V lost 6 bases and J lost 5; bases outside the gene matches: 4. This CDR3 has 13 residues. The germline CDR1 and CDR2 sequences are SQVTM and ANQGSEA.

The V and J genes are TRBV10-3 and TRBJ2-2; 7 bases are shared with TRBD2. Germline V lookup: CDR1 ENHRY, CDR2 SYGVKD. This CDR3 is 15 amino acids long. The V and J ends lost 4 bases and 3 bases, in that order; junction bases with no gene match: 5. The CDR3: CAISAGTTYTGELFF. In DNA, the CDR3 is TGTGCCATCAGTGCCGGGACTACCTACACCGGGGAGCTGTTTTTT.

This clone occurred once. The J gene is TRBJ1-2, the V gene TRBV6-5, with 11 bases lining up with TRBD1. Germline V lookup: CDR1 MNHEY, CDR2 SVGAGI. This CDR3 region has 15 residues. Trimming took 6 bases from V and 7 from J; bases not matched to a gene: 10. CDR3 protein: CASRLDRGLLGGYTF. DNA for the CDR3: TGTGCCAGCAGGTTGGACAGGGGGCTATTAGGTGGCTACACCTTC.

This clone was seen a single time. The CDR3 protein is CASRRRVEETQYF. CDR3 bases: TGTGCCAGCAGGCGACGGGTAGAAGAGACCCAGTACTTC. J is TRBJ2-5 and V is TRBV6-5; D unclear. Trimming stripped 6 bases from V and 3 bases from J, with 11 bases between. This CDR3 has 13 amino acids. From germline, CDR1 is MNHEY and CDR2 SVGAGI.

This chain links TRBV7-8 with TRBJ1-1, with D unresolved. Trimming took off 2 bases at V and 4 bases at J, with 20 bases between the two ends. The CDR3 covers 17 residues. Germline-derived CDR1 and CDR2 are SGHVS and FQNEAQ. CDR3 loop: CASSLTRFRSRGTEAFF. The CDR3 DNA is TGTGCCAGCAGCTTAACCCGATTTCGGAGTCGGGGCACTGAAGCTTTCTTT. Based on the CDR3 plus reference TRBV7-8 and TRBJ1-1, the full variable domain is GAGVSQSPRYKVAKRGQDVALRCDPISGHVSLFWYQQALGQGPEFLTYFQNEAQLDKSGLPSDRFFAERPEGSVSTLKIQRTQQEDSAVYLCASSLTRFRSRGTEAFFGQGTRLTVV.

The rearrangement links TRBV6-5 to TRBJ1-1, with D perhaps matching TRBD1 (5 bases). The ends were cut back, 6 bases at V and 5 bases at J, with 16 bases in the middle. From germline, CDR1 is MNHEY and CDR2 SVGAGI. CDR3 length equals 14 residues. The CDR3 bases are TGTGCCAGCAGAGCGCCCGGGACCGTGACTGAAGCTTTCTTT. Translation: CASRAPGTVTEAFF.

The chain is built from TRBV18 and TRBJ2-5; D gene uncertain. The CDR3 extends over 12 amino acids. Trimming cost V 5 bases and J 0 bases, with 4 bases left between them. From germline, CDR1 is KGHSH and CDR2 LQKENI. CDR3 bases: TGTGCCAGCTCAACGTACCAAGAGACCCAGTACTTC. This encodes CASSTYQETQYF.

V is TRBV5-4 and J is TRBJ2-2; the D gene is possibly TRBD1 (6 bases). From germline, CDR1 is SGHNT and CDR2 YYREEE (reference sequence). This CDR3 is 15 amino acids long. Trimming took off 4 bases at V and 6 bases at J, with 16 bases between the two ends. CDR3 nucleotides: TGTGCCAGCAGCCGCGAACAGGGTTCCGCCGGGGAGCTGTTTTTT. Its translation: CASSREQGSAGELFF.

The chain recombines TRBV9 with TRBJ1-1; unclear D gene. The CDR3 runs 13 residues. Trimming took 1 base from V and 4 from J, leaving 8 bases between them. CDR1 is SGDLS, CDR2 YYNGEE, per germline. As DNA, the CDR3 is TGTGCCAGCAGCGTATTCATGGGCACTGAAGCTTTCTTT. This sequence encodes CASSVFMGTEAFF. The full variable domain, rest sourced from reference TRBV9 and TRBJ1-1, is DSGVTQTPKHLITATGQRVTLRCSPRSGDLSVYWYQQSLDQGLQFLIQYYNGEERAKGNILERFSAQQFPDLHSELNLSSLELGDSALYFCASSVFMGTEAFFGQGTRLTVV.

This chain joins TRBV11-1 and TRBJ2-1; D unclear. This CDR3 has 15 amino acids. Trimming removed 3 bases from V and 6 bases from J, with 15 bases in between. The germline gives CDR1 SGHAT, CDR2 FQDESV (reference sequence). The CDR3: CASSFLAVGINEQFF. DNA for the CDR3: TGTGCCAGCAGCTTCTTGGCCGTAGGGATCAATGAGCAGTTCTTC.

This clone occurred many times. This rearrangement joins TRBV7-8 to TRBJ1-5, with 7 bases matching TRBD1. The V gene end was trimmed by 4 bases and the J gene end by 2 bases; junction bases not matched to a gene: 11. Germline V CDR1 and CDR2: SGHVS, FQNEAQ. This CDR3 is 17 amino acids long. CDR3 bases: TGTGCCAGCAGCTCGGCTCGACAGGGTCTCGGCAATCAGCCCCAGCATTTT. It specifies CASSSARQGLGNQPQHF.

V and J are TRBV5-5 and TRBJ2-1, with 13 bases that match TRBD2. This CDR3 spans 17 amino acids. V was clipped by 4 bases and J by 4 bases; unmatched bases: 8. CDR1 and CDR2 (germline): SGHKS, YYEKEE (reference sequence). The CDR3 spells CASSISGTSGIYNEQFF. The CDR3 nucleotides are TGTGCCAGCAGCATCTCCGGGACTAGCGGGATATACAATGAGCAGTTCTTC. Supplemented by reference TRBV5-5 and TRBJ2-1, the full variable domain reads DAGVTQSPTHLIKTRGQQVTLRCSPISGHKSVSWYQQVLGQGPQFIFQYYEKEERGRGNFPDRFSARQFPNYSSELNVNALLLGDSALYLCASSISGTSGIYNEQFFGPGTRLTVL.

V and J are TRBV30 and TRBJ1-2; a weak D match, TRBD1 (6 bases). Germline loops: CDR1 GTSNPN, CDR2 SVGIG (reference sequence). This CDR3 is 16 amino acids long. Trimming stripped 5 bases from V and 3 bases from J, with 22 bases between. The CDR3, as DNA: TGTGCCTGGGGGCACACTCCGCGGACAGATCACTATGGCTACACCTTC. Translation: CAWGHTPRTDHYGYTF.

This clone was counted only a few times. The chain combines TRBV11-3 with TRBJ2-7; D possibly uses TRBD1 or TRBD2 (5 bases each). The V end was cut by 5 bases, the J end by 4 bases, with 18 bases between. The CDR3 length is 15 residues. The germline V gene encodes CDR1 SGHNT and CDR2 YENEEA. Here the CDR3 reads CASSLTAGTQYEQYF. In DNA, the CDR3 is TGTGCCAGCAGCCTAACTGCCGGGACCCAATACGAGCAGTACTTC. Together with reference TRBV11-3 and TRBJ2-7, the CDR3 gives the full variable domain: EAGVVQSPRYKIIEKKQPVAFWCNPISGHNTLYWYLQNLGQGPELLIRYENEEAVDDSQLPKDRFSAERLKGVDSTLKIQPAELGDSAVYLCASSLTAGTQYEQYFGPGTRLTVT.